The entry below gives a single T cell receptor (beta chain) sequence along with its context. Its recognized antigen is unknown. No base qualities exist here, and no much larger clone lies one base off it. The data originate from a study of response to subunit inactivated influenza vaccine (dated by TCRdb to 2016 to 2019). Describing the broader study: To follow how T cells responded to a trivalent subunit inactivated influenza vaccine, the researchers relied on deep quantitative profiling of the T cell receptor repertoire. Study-wide conclusions, independent of this receptor: It was suggested by the authors that each seasonal influenza vaccination may recruit only a limited number of new T cells.

The CDR3 runs 16 amino acids, cysteine and phenylalanine included. Only the CDR3 region is kept as DNA, spanning 48 bases read in frame from base 1. V is pared back by 5 bases and J by 5 bases, with 21 bases lying between the germline termini. From a lookup of the germline V gene (reference sequence), CDR1 and CDR2 are SEHNR and FQNEAQ. Receptors were amplified or captured by RT-PCR. TCRdb names Illumina HiSeq 2500 as the instrument used. TCRdb reworked the public reads: Q25 trimming with fastp, MiXCR clone assembly, productive beta chains retained. Identical CDR3 proteins give one entry, which carries the most common genes and DNA. This sample is represented by about 700,000 distinct CDR3 sequences; approximately 15% of them were singletons. In total, the top ten clones hold approximately 7.6% of the sample.

The sequence derives from a man aged 50 or older who received an inactivated influenza vaccine. Donor details come from another sample of the same person, matched by shared clones. Sequences were derived from PBMCs from blood, sampled 14 days before vaccination. Recombination joined TRBV7-9 with TRBJ2-5; TRBD1 is perhaps the D gene, given 6 matching bases. The bases read TGTGCCAGCAGCCCCAGAACAGGGTTTCGTGTTGAGACCCAGTACTTC. This is translated as CASSPRTGFRVETQYF.